These 25 T cell receptor beta chains were sequenced from one sample in a study of blood T cell repertoires in COVID-19. TCRdb keeps only in-frame clones here, not all; method: immunoSEQ multiplex PCR. Seen here are 220,000 or so clones, approximately 81% observed once, and the top ten hold less than 4%. Sequencing was done on a sample of peripheral blood. All receptors come from a woman older than 75 with acute or convalescent COVID-19.

This chain connects TRBV10-3 to TRBJ2-1; TRBD2 matches 15 bases. Germline CDR1 reads ENHRY; CDR2 reads SYGVKD. Losses at the gene ends were 3 bases for V and 5 bases for J; bases not matched to a gene: 5. The length of the CDR3 is 17 residues. The CDR3 nucleotides read TGTGCCATCAGTGAAGGGACTAGCGGGGGGAGGGACAATGAGCAGTTCTTC. This sequence encodes CAISEGTSGGRDNEQFF.

V gene TRBV21-1 combines with J gene TRBJ1-1; the tabulated D call, TRBD1, remains unverified against the DNA. TRBV21-1 is a pseudogene locus. The CDR3 loop spans 14 amino acids. The DNA for the CDR3 is TGTGCCAGCAGCAAAGGAGGGGGCTACACTGAAGCTTTCTTT. Residues: CASSKGGGYTEAFF.

V is TRBV12-2 and J is TRBJ2-7; TRBD1 reflects the table's D call only, with no check against the DNA. TRBV12-2 is tagged as a pseudogene. CDR3 length: 15 amino acids. The CDR3 region has the DNA TGTGCAAGTCGCCGGGGCCCGGACAGTTTATACGAGCAGTACTTC. Its protein product is CASRRGPDSLYEQYF.

V usage is TRBV18 and J usage is TRBJ2-3, with TRBD1 matching 9 bases. The J segment lost 0 bases and the V segment lost 4 bases, leaving 2 bases of the junction unmatched. This CDR3 has 15 residues. Germline V CDR1 and CDR2: KGHSH, LQKENI. CDR3 sequence: CASSRDRESTDTQYF. The DNA for the CDR3 is TGTGCCAGCTCACGGGACAGGGAAAGCACAGATACGCAGTATTTT.

This chain links TRBV7-9 with TRBJ1-1, with no clear D. This CDR3 has 13 amino acids. With 2 bases removed from V and 1 base from J, the gap between germline ends came to 5 bases. Germline V lookup: CDR1 SEHNR, CDR2 FQNEAQ (reference sequence). The CDR3 DNA reads as TGTGCCAGCAGCTTAACTCCGAACACTGAAGCTTTCTTT. It is translated as CASSLTPNTEAFF. Looking up the rest from reference TRBV7-9 and TRBJ1-1 gives the full variable domain: DTGVSQNPRHKITKRGQNVTFRCDPISEHNRLYWYRQTLGQGPEFLTYFQNEAQLEKSRLLSDRFSAERPKGSFSTLEIQRTEQGDSAMYLCASSLTPNTEAFFGQGTRLTVV.

The V gene is TRBV10-3, the J gene TRBJ1-5; possibly TRBD1 for D (5 bases). Per germline, CDR1 ENHRY and CDR2 SYGVKD. The V end lost 4 bases, the J end lost 5 bases, and 6 bases lay between the germline ends. The CDR3 covers 12 residues. In nucleotides, the CDR3 is TGTGCCATCAGTGGGGGGGATCAGCCCCAGCATTTT. It is translated as CAISGGDQPQHF.

The chain uses TRBV2 and TRBJ1-1, with TRBD1 matching 7 bases. The CDR3 length is 13 residues. Germline CDR1 SNHLY, CDR2 FYNNEI. The ends lost 7 bases at V and 11 bases at J; junction bases unmatched: 13. The CDR3 DNA reads as TGTGCCAGCACCACAGACAGGGAAGGTTCGGCTTTCTTT. The encoded protein is CASTTDREGSAFF.

The V gene is TRBV19, the J gene TRBJ2-5, with 10 bases lining up with TRBD1. This CDR3 region has 13 residues. The V gene's germline CDR1 is LNHDA and CDR2 SQIVND (reference sequence). J gave up 4 bases and V 4 bases, and 0 bases lay outside the gene matches. The CDR3 loop is CASSRTGGETQYF. The CDR3 DNA reads TGTGCCAGTAGTAGGACAGGGGGAGAGACCCAGTACTTC. Together with reference TRBV19 and TRBJ2-5, the CDR3 gives the full variable domain: DGGITQSPKYLFRKEGQNVTLSCEQNLNHDAMYWYRQDPGQGLRLIYYSQIVNDFQKGDIAEGYSVSREKKESFPLTVTSAQKNPTAFYLCASSRTGGETQYFGPGTRLLVL.

V and J are TRBV29-1 and TRBJ1-2; D call uncertain. Germline loops: CDR1 SQVTM, CDR2 ANQGSEA. This CDR3 spans 13 amino acids. The germline V and J ends were trimmed by 0 bases and 4 bases, with 9 bases remaining between them. CDR3 nucleotide sequence: TGCAGCGTTGAAGATCGTAGCAGCTATGGCTACACCTTC. As protein: CSVEDRSSYGYTF.

This chain uses TRBV18 with TRBJ1-4, with 8 positions matching TRBD1. The CDR3 has 15 residues. The germline V gene has CDR1 KGHSH and CDR2 LQKENI. The V gene end was trimmed by 5 bases and the J gene end by 8 bases; junction bases not matched to a gene: 10. The CDR3 sequence: CASSSAGTGIEKLFF. As DNA, the CDR3 is TGTGCCAGCTCATCGGCTGGGACAGGCATAGAAAAACTGTTTTTT. The variable domain in full, completed from reference TRBV18 and TRBJ1-4, reads NAGVMQNPRHLVRRRGQEARLRCSPMKGHSHVYWYRQLPEEGLKFMVYLQKENIIDESGMPKERFSAEFPKEGPSILRIQQVVRGDSAAYFCASSSAGTGIEKLFFGSGTQLSVL.

The rearrangement joins TRBV28 to TRBJ1-5; a possible D gene is TRBD1 (6 bases). V lost 1 base, J lost 7 bases, and 11 bases lay in between. The CDR3 runs 14 residues. Germline assignment: CDR1 MDHEN and CDR2 SYDVKM. The CDR3 spells CASSLSPRGQPQHF. As DNA, the CDR3 is TGTGCCAGCAGTTTATCCCCCAGGGGACAGCCCCAGCATTTT.

The chain couples TRBV28 to TRBJ2-3; tentatively, D is TRBD2 (6 bases). Germline V lookup: CDR1 MDHEN, CDR2 SYDVKM. V shed 5 bases and J shed 5 bases, with 14 bases lying between them. This CDR3 is 14 amino acids long. The CDR3 sequence: CASSKRLGLDTQYF. CDR3 DNA sequence: TGTGCCAGCAGTAAAAGACTAGGTTTAGATACGCAGTATTTT.

This clone was picked up a small number of times. This chain links TRBV28 with TRBJ1-2, with D perhaps TRBD1 (6 bases). V dropped 1 base and J dropped 4 bases, with 13 bases sitting between them. The CDR3 is 15 residues long. Germline V lookup: CDR1 MDHEN, CDR2 SYDVKM. This CDR3 is CASSLSPDRPYGYTF. CDR3 in DNA: TGTGCCAGCAGTTTATCCCCCGACAGGCCCTATGGCTACACCTTC.

The V gene is TRBV10-2, the J gene TRBJ1-1; D is undetermined. There are 13 residues in the CDR3. The V gene lost 6 bases and the J gene lost 0 bases, with 8 bases spanning the gap. Germline CDR1 reads WSHSY; CDR2 reads SAAADI. CDR3 sequence: CASRTSLNTEAFF. CDR3 bases: TGCGCCAGCAGGACTAGTTTGAACACTGAAGCTTTCTTT.

The chain joins TRBV11-3 to TRBJ2-4, with a tentative D call TRBD1 (5 bases). The CDR3 sequence is 14 residues long. Germline CDR1 reads SGHNT; CDR2 reads YENEEA. Between the trimmed V and J ends, which lost 5 bases and 5 bases, there was a span of 13 bases. The CDR3 region has the DNA TGTGCCAGCAGCGCAGACAGCCGCCAAAACATTCAGTACTTC. This translates into CASSADSRQNIQYF.

The chain joins TRBV28 to TRBJ1-2; weak D call: TRBD1 (6 bases). The V end was cut by 2 bases, the J end by 4 bases, with 11 bases between. The CDR3 is 14 amino acids. CDR1 is MDHEN and CDR2 is SYDVKM in the germline V gene. The CDR3 nucleotides are TGTGCCAGCAGTTTACCCGGACAGTTCTATGGCTACACCTTC. This translates into CASSLPGQFYGYTF.

V is TRBV10-3 and J is TRBJ2-7; 9 nucleotides align to TRBD1. The CDR3 is 14 residues long. CDR1 and CDR2 (germline): ENHRY, SYGVKD. J was trimmed by 4 bases and V by 4 bases; bases with no gene match: 5. The CDR3 sequence: CAISGGQGTYEQYF. DNA for the CDR3: TGTGCCATCAGTGGGGGACAGGGTACATACGAGCAGTACTTC.

As to this clone: Other DNA sequences in this sample translate to the same CDR3. The rearrangement links TRBV6-2 or TRBV6-3 to TRBJ1-1; 8 nucleotides match TRBD1. J was trimmed by 1 base and V by 2 bases; bases with no gene match: 0. Germline V CDR1 and CDR2: MNHEY, SVGEGT. This CDR3 is 14 amino acids long. In DNA form, the CDR3 reads TGTGCCAGCAGTTACGGACAGGGGAACACTGAAGCTTTCTTT. This encodes CASSYGQGNTEAFF.

This sequence joins TRBV25-1 and TRBJ1-2; TRBD1 matches at 7 bases. Looked up from germline, CDR1 is MGHDK and CDR2 is SYGVNS. Losses at the gene ends were 6 bases for V and 6 bases for J; bases not matched to a gene: 22. This CDR3 contains 18 residues. The CDR3 protein is CASSSGPNPRGRRNGYTF. The DNA of the CDR3 is TGTGCCAGCAGCTCCGGCCCCAATCCGAGGGGGCGCCGCAATGGCTACACCTTC.

DNA for the CDR3: TGTGCCAGCAGCGTAGGAGTAGTTCCCTACAATGAGCAGTTCTTC. Its translation: CASSVGVVPYNEQFF. The chain links TRBV9 to TRBJ2-1; D gene unclear. The CDR3 has 15 residues. Trimming left V 0 bases short and J 2 bases short, with 9 bases between. CDR1 is SGDLS, CDR2 YYNGEE, per germline.

V is TRBV27 and J is TRBJ2-1, with a possible D match to TRBD2 (6 bases). The V gene's germline CDR1 is MNHEY and CDR2 SMNVEV (reference sequence). Between the trimmed V and J ends, which lost 6 bases and 9 bases, there was a span of 12 bases. CDR3 size: 12 residues. The CDR3 nucleotides are TGTGCCAGCAGAACGACTAGGGGTGAGCAGTTCTTC. The encoded protein is CASRTTRGEQFF.

The chain uses TRBV6-2 or TRBV6-3 and TRBJ2-1, with D possibly TRBD2 on 5 matching bases. The germline gives CDR1 MNHEY, CDR2 SVGEGT. V was pared by 2 bases and J by 2 bases, with 10 bases between. This CDR3 region has 15 residues. The CDR3 sequence: CASSYESGPYNEQFF. In DNA, the CDR3 is TGTGCCAGCAGTTACGAGAGCGGTCCCTACAATGAGCAGTTCTTC.

As concerns this clone: The sample contains more than one DNA sequence encoding this CDR3. V and J are TRBV27 and TRBJ2-5; 7 nucleotides line up with TRBD1. Per the germline V gene, CDR1 is MNHEY and CDR2 is SMNVEV (reference sequence). V trimming: 5 bases; J trimming: 1 base; junction bases outside the gene matches: 4. The CDR3 consists of 14 residues. The CDR3 region is CASSPGGFQETQYF. CDR3 bases: TGTGCCAGCAGTCCAGGGGGTTTCCAAGAGACCCAGTACTTC.

V usage is TRBV10-3 and J usage is TRBJ1-2, with D possibly matching TRBD1 (5 bases). V was trimmed by 11 bases and J by 2 bases, leaving 12 bases between them. Germline-derived CDR1 and CDR2 are ENHRY and SYGVKD. The CDR3 runs to 12 residues. The CDR3 loop is CASSQENYGYTF. As DNA, the CDR3 is TGTGCCTCCTCACAGGAGAACTATGGCTACACCTTC.

The rearrangement uses TRBV7-8 and TRBJ1-2; TRBD1 aligns across 8 bases. Germline lookup yields CDR1 SGHVS and CDR2 FQNEAQ. CDR3 length: 16 amino acids. After removal of 2 bases from V and 4 bases from J, the junction contained 9 bases not matched to a gene. CDR3 sequence reads: CASSLQSGTGAYGYTF. In DNA form, the CDR3 reads TGTGCCAGCAGCTTACAATCCGGGACAGGAGCCTATGGCTACACCTTC.